The next 8 T cell receptor beta chains were all read from a single sample in a study of blood T cell repertoires in COVID-19. Generated by immunoSEQ multiplex PCR, the TCRdb table keeps only in-frame clones and is missing some. The sample has fewer than 350,000 clones, 88% seen once. The sequenced sample was peripheral blood. These receptors all stem from a woman aged 25-40 years with COVID-19, enrolled during active disease.

The CDR3 DNA reads TGTGCCAGCAGCCAAGATTTGCGGACACCCGAACCCGGCACTGAAGCTTTCTTT. Translating it yields CASSQDLRTPEPGTEAFF. The chain employs TRBV4-2 and TRBJ1-1, with D perhaps TRBD1 (5 bases). From germline, CDR1 is LGHNA and CDR2 YNFKEQ. This CDR3 spans 18 amino acids. With 0 bases removed from V and 4 bases from J, the gap between germline ends came to 21 bases.

The chain joins TRBV4-2 to TRBJ2-5; 10 positions match TRBD1. The CDR3 is made up of 16 amino acids. In germline, CDR1 is LGHNA, CDR2 YNFKEQ. With 4 bases clipped from V and 5 bases from J, the junction kept 10 bases outside the gene matches. Here the CDR3 DNA reads TGTGCCAGCAGCCTCACCCCGGGACAGGGGAGGGAGACCCAGTACTTC. Residues: CASSLTPGQGRETQYF.

This clone appeared a single time. The chain carries TRBV2 and TRBJ1-5; tentative D call: TRBD1 (6 bases). V dropped 5 bases and J dropped 1 base, with 9 bases sitting between them. The CDR3 consists of 14 residues. Germline V gives CDR1 SNHLY, CDR2 FYNNEI. The CDR3 sequence is CASSTQGSNQPQHF. CDR3 bases: TGTGCCAGCAGTACACAGGGAAGCAATCAGCCCCAGCATTTT.

The gene calls are TRBV6-4 and TRBJ1-4; D is unresolved. The CDR3 sequence is 13 residues long. Germline values: CDR1 MRHNA, CDR2 SNTAGT. Trimming shortened V by 3 bases and J by 9 bases, and 11 bases separated the two germline ends. Here the CDR3 DNA reads TGTGCCAGCAGTGAGGAGGACGGAAAAAAACTGTTTTTT. Protein: CASSEEDGKKLFF.

The table lists this clone with a count of one. This chain connects TRBV4-1 to TRBJ2-3; TRBD1 is a possible D gene (5 bases). The V end lost 4 bases, the J end lost 5 bases, and 7 bases lay between the germline ends. The CDR3 extends over 12 amino acids. CDR1 is MGHRA, CDR2 YSYEKL, per germline. CDR3 sequence reads: CASSLTGDTQYF. The DNA for the CDR3 is TGCGCCAGCAGCCTTACAGGAGATACGCAGTATTTT.

CDR3 sequence (DNA): TGTGCCAGCAGTGTAAGGCTGGCAAGGGGACTAGTCGCCAATGAGCAGTTCTTC. Encoded protein: CASSVRLARGLVANEQFF. The J gene is TRBJ2-1, the V gene TRBV6-1; 8 nucleotides align to TRBD2. The V segment lost 4 bases and the J segment 6 bases; nucleotides outside the gene matches: 17. Germline loops: CDR1 MNHNS, CDR2 SASEGT. CDR3 length equals 18 residues.

The chain employs TRBV5-1 and TRBJ1-5; possible D gene TRBD1, 5 bases. The CDR3 is 16 amino acids. V was trimmed by 4 bases and J by 1 base, leaving 15 bases between them. CDR1 is SGHRS, CDR2 YFSETQ, per germline. CDR3 loop: CASSPGGSQSNQPQHF. The CDR3, as DNA: TGCGCCAGCAGCCCTGGGGGGTCCCAAAGCAATCAGCCCCAGCATTTT.

The table lists this clone with a count of one. CDR3 amino acids: CASRAQGLTNEKLFF. The CDR3 region has the DNA TGTGCCAGCAGAGCACAGGGGTTAACGAATGAAAAACTGTTTTTT. The chain uses TRBV7-9 and TRBJ1-4; 7 positions match TRBD1. The germline CDR1 and CDR2 sequences are SEHNR and FQNEAQ (reference sequence). This CDR3 region has 15 residues. V shed 6 bases, J shed 5 bases, and the junction held 9 bases outside the gene matches.